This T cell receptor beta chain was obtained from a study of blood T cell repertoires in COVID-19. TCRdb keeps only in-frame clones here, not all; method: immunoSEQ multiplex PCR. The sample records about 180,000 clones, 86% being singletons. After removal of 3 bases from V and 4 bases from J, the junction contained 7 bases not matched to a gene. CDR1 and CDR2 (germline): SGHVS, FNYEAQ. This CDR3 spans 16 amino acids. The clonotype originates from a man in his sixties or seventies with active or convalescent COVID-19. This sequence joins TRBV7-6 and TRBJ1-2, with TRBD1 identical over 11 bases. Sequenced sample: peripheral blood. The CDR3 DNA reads TGTGCCAGCAGCTTCCAGGACAGGGGGCTTAGCTATGGCTACACCTTC. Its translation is CASSFQDRGLSYGYTF.